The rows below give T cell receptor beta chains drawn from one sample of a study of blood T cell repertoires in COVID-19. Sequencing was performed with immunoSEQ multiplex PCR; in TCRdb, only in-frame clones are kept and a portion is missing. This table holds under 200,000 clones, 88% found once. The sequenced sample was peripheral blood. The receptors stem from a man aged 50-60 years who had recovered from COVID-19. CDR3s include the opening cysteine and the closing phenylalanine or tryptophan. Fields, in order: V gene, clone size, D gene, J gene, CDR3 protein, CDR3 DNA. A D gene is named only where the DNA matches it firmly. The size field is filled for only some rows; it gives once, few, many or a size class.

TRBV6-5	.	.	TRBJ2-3	CASSYGGVRDTQYF	TGTGCCAGCAGTTACGGCGGGGTACGTGATACGCAGTATTTT
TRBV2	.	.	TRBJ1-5	CATKQGYSNQPQHF	TGTGCCACAAAGCAGGGATATAGCAATCAGCCCCAGCATTTT
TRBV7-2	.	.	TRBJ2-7	CASSPSGGKHYEQYF	TGTGCCAGCAGCCCGTCGGGTGGAAAGCATTACGAGCAGTACTTC
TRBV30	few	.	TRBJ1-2	CAWSLGRLTNGYTF	TGTGCCTGGAGCCTCGGGAGGCTAACTAATGGCTACACCTTC
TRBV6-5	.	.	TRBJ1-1	CASSYSTRGGSTEAFF	TGTGCCAGCAGTTACTCGACAAGGGGAGGTAGCACTGAAGCTTTCTTT
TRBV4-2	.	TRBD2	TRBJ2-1	CASSQDQAGVNEQFF	TGTGCCAGCAGCCAAGATCAAGCGGGGGTTAATGAGCAGTTCTTC
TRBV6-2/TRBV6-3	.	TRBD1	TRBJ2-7	CASSKGDRAPFYEQYF	TGTGCCAGCAGCAAAGGGGACAGGGCGCCCTTTTACGAGCAGTACTTC
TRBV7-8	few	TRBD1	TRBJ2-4	CASSSGQGLAKNIQYF	TGTGCCAGCAGCTCAGGACAGGGGCTAGCCAAAAACATTCAGTACTTC
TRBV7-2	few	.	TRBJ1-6	CASSSRRGNNSPLHF	TGTGCCAGCAGCTCTCGCCGGGGAAATAATTCACCCCTCCACTTT
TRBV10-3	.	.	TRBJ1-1	CAISESVSNTEAFF	TGTGCCATCAGTGAGTCTGTCTCGAACACTGAAGCTTTCTTT
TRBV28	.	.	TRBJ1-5	CASTIQGIQPQHF	TGTGCCAGCACTATACAGGGTATTCAGCCCCAGCATTTT
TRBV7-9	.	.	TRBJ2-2	CASSPNTYTGELFF	TGTGCCAGCAGCCCGAATACATACACCGGGGAGCTGTTTTTT
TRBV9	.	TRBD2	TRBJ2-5	CASSDGGAREETQYF	TGTGCCAGCAGCGACGGGGGGGCTCGGGAGGAGACCCAGTACTTC
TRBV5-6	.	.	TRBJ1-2	CASSIARSGYTF	TGTGCCAGCAGCATCGCTCGCAGTGGCTACACCTTC
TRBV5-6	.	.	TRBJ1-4	CASSQGAGSEKLFF	TGTGCCAGCAGCCAAGGGGCAGGGTCTGAAAAACTGTTTTTT
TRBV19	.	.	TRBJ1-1	CASSIEARVPMNTEAFF	TGTGCCAGTAGTATAGAAGCGAGAGTACCTATGAACACTGAAGCTTTCTTT
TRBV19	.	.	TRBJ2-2	CASRSGRGTNTGELFF	TGTGCCAGTAGATCCGGCAGGGGGACTAACACCGGGGAGCTGTTTTTT
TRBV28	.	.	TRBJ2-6	CASRSPGVTGANVLTF	TGTGCCAGCAGATCCCCCGGAGTCACTGGGGCCAACGTCCTGACTTTC
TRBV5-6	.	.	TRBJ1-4	CASKWGRSEEKLFF	TGTGCCAGCAAGTGGGGCCGTTCAGAGGAAAAACTGTTTTTT
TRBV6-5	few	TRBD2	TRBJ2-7	CATGGTSRPYEQYF	TGTGCCACCGGCGGGACTAGCAGACCATACGAGCAGTACTTC
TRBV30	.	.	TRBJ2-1	CAWGSGGPSYNEQFF	TGTGCCTGGGGAAGCGGTGGCCCCTCTTACAATGAGCAGTTCTTC
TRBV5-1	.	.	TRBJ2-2	CASSYAGVKTGELFF	TGCGCCAGCAGCTATGCAGGGGTAAAAACCGGGGAGCTGTTTTTT
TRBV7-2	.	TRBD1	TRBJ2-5	CASSPTGTQETQYF	TGTGCCAGCAGCCCGACAGGGACACAAGAGACCCAGTACTTC
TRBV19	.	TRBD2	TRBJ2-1	CASVESSGSYNEQFF	TGTGCCAGTGTGGAGTCGAGCGGGAGTTACAATGAGCAGTTCTTC
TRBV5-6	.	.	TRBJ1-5	CASSLLGGNQPQHF	TGTGCCAGCAGCCTGTTGGGGGGGAATCAGCCCCAGCATTTT
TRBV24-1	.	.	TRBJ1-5	CATSDRTGNQPQHF	TGTGCCACCAGTGACAGGACAGGCAATCAGCCCCAGCATTTT
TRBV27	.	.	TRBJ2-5	CASSGSGTQYF	TGTGCCAGCAGTGGTTCGGGTACCCAGTACTTC
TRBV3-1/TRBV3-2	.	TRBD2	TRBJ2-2	CASSQVWLAGFAGELFF	TGTGCCAGCAGCCAAGTATGGCTAGCGGGCTTCGCCGGGGAGCTGTTTTTT
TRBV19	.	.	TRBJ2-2	CASSIVRVAGELFF	TGTGCCAGTAGTATTGTTCGCGTCGCCGGGGAGCTGTTTTTT
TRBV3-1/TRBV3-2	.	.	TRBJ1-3	CASSQGLSFSGNTIYF	TGTGCCAGCAGCCAGGGACTGTCCTTCTCTGGAAACACCATATATTTT
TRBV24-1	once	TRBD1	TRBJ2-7	CATSDWDSYEQYF	TGTGCCACCAGTGACTGGGACAGCTACGAGCAGTACTTC
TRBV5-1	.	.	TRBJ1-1	CASSLSKGVNTEAFF	TGCGCCAGCAGCTTGAGCAAAGGAGTGAACACTGAAGCTTTCTTT
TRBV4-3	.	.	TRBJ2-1	CASSQEGLARGSNEQFF	TGCGCCAGCAGCCAAGAGGGGCTAGCGCGAGGGTCCAATGAGCAGTTCTTC
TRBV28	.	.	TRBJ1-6	CASRPSEGVNSPLHF	TGTGCCAGCAGACCCAGTGAGGGCGTAAATTCACCCCTCCACTTT
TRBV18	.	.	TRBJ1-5	CASSPPGFGNQPQHF	TGTGCCAGCTCACCACCAGGTTTCGGGAATCAGCCCCAGCATTTT
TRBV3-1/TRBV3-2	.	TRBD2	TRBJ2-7	CASSLGLAGGREQYF	TGTGCCAGCAGCCTGGGACTAGCGGGGGGGCGTGAGCAGTACTTC
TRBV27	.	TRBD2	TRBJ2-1	CASSSPGGGYNEQFF	TGTGCCAGCAGTTCCCCCGGGGGGGGGTACAATGAGCAGTTCTTC
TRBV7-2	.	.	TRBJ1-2	CASSLVTGSYGYTF	TGTGCCAGCAGCTTAGTTACAGGGAGCTATGGCTACACCTTC
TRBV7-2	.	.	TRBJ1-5	CASSVSTGNQPQHF	TGTGCCAGCAGCGTTTCTACAGGGAATCAGCCCCAGCATTTT
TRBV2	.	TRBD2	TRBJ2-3	CASSGSGGSTDTQYF	TGTGCCAGCAGTGGGAGCGGGGGGAGCACAGATACGCAGTATTTT
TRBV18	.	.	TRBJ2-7	CASSPGNTYEQYF	TGTGCCAGCTCGCCGGGGAATACCTACGAGCAGTACTTC
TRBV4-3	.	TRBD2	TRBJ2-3	CASSQDLASGGYTDTQYF	TGCGCCAGCAGCCAAGATTTGGCTAGCGGGGGGTACACAGATACGCAGTATTTT
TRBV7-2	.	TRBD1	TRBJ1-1	CASSLQGGGTEAFF	TGTGCCAGCAGCTTACAGGGGGGAGGAACTGAAGCTTTCTTT
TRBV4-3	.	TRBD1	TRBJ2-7	CASSQERDSYTYEQYF	TGCGCCAGCAGCCAAGAACGGGACAGCTACACCTACGAGCAGTACTTC
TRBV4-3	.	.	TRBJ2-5	CASSQGLGAETQYF	TGCGCCAGCAGCCAAGGTCTGGGAGCAGAGACCCAGTACTTC
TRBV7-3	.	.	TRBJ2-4	CASSPTPQGIQYF	TGTGCCAGCAGCCCAACCCCTCAGGGCATTCAGTACTTC
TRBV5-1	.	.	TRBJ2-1	CASSLVAGSTYNEQFF	TGCGCCAGCAGCTTGGTCGCAGGAAGCACCTACAATGAGCAGTTCTTC
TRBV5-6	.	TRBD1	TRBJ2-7	CASSWGDRGYYEQYF	TGTGCCAGCAGCTGGGGAGACAGGGGATACTACGAGCAGTACTTC
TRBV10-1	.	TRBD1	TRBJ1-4	CASSDQTGLNEKLFF	TGCGCCAGCAGTGATCAGACAGGGCTTAATGAAAAACTGTTTTTT
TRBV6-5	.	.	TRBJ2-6	CASRRSGANVLTF	TGTGCCAGCAGGAGATCTGGGGCCAACGTCCTGACTTTC
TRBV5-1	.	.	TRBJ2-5	CASSLEGETQYF	TGCGCCAGCAGCTTGGAGGGGGAGACCCAGTACTTC
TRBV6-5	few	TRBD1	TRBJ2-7	CASMEDRDHYEQYF	TGTGCCAGCATGGAGGACAGGGATCACTACGAGCAGTACTTC
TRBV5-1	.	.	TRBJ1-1	CASSLNSNEAFF	TGCGCCAGCAGCTTGAATTCCAATGAAGCTTTCTTT
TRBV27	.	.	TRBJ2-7	CASSRRVSYEQYF	TGTGCCAGCAGTCGCAGGGTAAGCTACGAGCAGTACTTC
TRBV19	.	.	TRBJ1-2	CASRVSNYGYTF	TGTGCCAGCAGGGTTTCTAACTATGGCTACACCTTC
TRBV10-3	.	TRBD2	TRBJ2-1	CAISVSGKRGNEQFF	TGTGCCATCAGTGTCTCGGGTAAGCGGGGTAATGAGCAGTTCTTC
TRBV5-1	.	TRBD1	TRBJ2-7	CASSSTGSYEQYF	TGCGCCAGCAGCTCGACAGGGTCCTACGAGCAGTACTTC